The 26 T cell receptor beta chains in this list originate from one sample, sequenced in a study of shared clonotypes between healthy human individuals. Libraries were prepared by immunoSEQ multiplex PCR; TCRdb keeps only in-frame clonotypes and omits some of them. The sample includes about 610,000 clones, almost 97% seen only once; the top ten take 0.057%. Sequencing was carried out using naive CD4+ T cells sorted from blood. Subset here: CD45RA+ positively selected. The receptors derive from a woman aged 25 to 39 in good health.

CDR3 region: CASSELGLSSYEQYF. The CDR3 nucleotides are TGTGCCAGCAGTGAGTTGGGCCTCAGCTCCTACGAGCAGTACTTC. The V gene is TRBV6-1, the J gene TRBJ2-7; D is ambiguous. The CDR3 length is 15 residues. The ends were cut back, 3 bases at V and 0 bases at J, with 12 bases in the middle. The V gene's germline CDR1 is MNHNS and CDR2 SASEGT.

The J gene is TRBJ2-5, the V gene TRBV5-1; a weak D match, TRBD1 (6 bases). Germline V gene sequence: CDR1 SGHRS, CDR2 YFSETQ. This CDR3 is 14 amino acids long. Trimming shortened V by 4 bases and J by 4 bases, and 14 bases separated the two germline ends. CDR3 in amino acids: CASSGDTGLETQYF. The CDR3 bases are TGCGCCAGCAGCGGTGACACAGGGTTAGAGACCCAGTACTTC.

The chain recombines TRBV19 with TRBJ2-2; TRBD2 matches at 10 bases. V was clipped by 5 bases and J by 5 bases; unmatched bases: 5. CDR1 LNHDA and CDR2 SQIVND come from the germline V gene (reference sequence). This CDR3 has 15 amino acids. CDR3: CASSPLAGITGELFF. CDR3 bases: TGTGCCAGTAGTCCACTAGCGGGAATAACCGGGGAGCTGTTTTTT.

The V gene is TRBV25-1, the J gene TRBJ2-2, with D unresolved. Trimming took 6 bases from V and 2 from J, leaving 7 bases between them. CDR3 length equals 13 residues. Germline loops: CDR1 MGHDK, CDR2 SYGVNS. The CDR3: CASRLLNTGELFF. The DNA of the CDR3 is TGTGCCAGCAGGCTACTTAACACCGGGGAGCTGTTTTTT.

This sequence joins TRBV18 and TRBJ2-3; no definite D call. V shed 0 bases and J shed 5 bases, with 15 bases lying between them. The germline CDR1 and CDR2 sequences are KGHSH and LQKENI. The CDR3 sequence is 16 residues long. The CDR3 spells CASSPPRLANVDTQYF. Written as DNA, the CDR3 is TGTGCCAGCTCACCACCGCGTCTTGCGAACGTAGATACGCAGTATTTT.

This chain connects TRBV19 to TRBJ1-2; a possible D gene is TRBD1 (5 bases). The V gene's germline CDR1 is LNHDA and CDR2 SQIVND (reference sequence). Trimming took off 6 bases at V and 0 bases at J, with 11 bases between the two ends. This CDR3 has 14 amino acids. CDR3 DNA sequence: TGTGCCAGTAGAGGTGACAGTGCTAACTATGGCTACACCTTC. It yields the protein CASRGDSANYGYTF.

The chain employs TRBV19 and TRBJ1-2; TRBD1 is a possible D gene (6 bases). The CDR3 sequence is 13 residues long. The germline V and J ends were trimmed by 6 bases and 4 bases, with 12 bases remaining between them. Per the germline V gene, CDR1 is LNHDA and CDR2 is SQIVND (reference sequence). The chain's CDR3 is CASRDSASYGYTF. CDR3 sequence (DNA): TGTGCCAGTAGGGACAGTGCTTCCTATGGCTACACCTTC. The whole variable domain, remainder taken from reference TRBV19 and TRBJ1-2, is DGGITQSPKYLFRKEGQNVTLSCEQNLNHDAMYWYRQDPGQGLRLIYYSQIVNDFQKGDIAEGYSVSREKKESFPLTVTSAQKNPTAFYLCASRDSASYGYTFGSGTRLTVV.

The gene calls are TRBV6-5 and TRBJ2-1; D gene uncertain. Between the trimmed V and J ends, which lost 0 bases and 6 bases, there was a span of 15 bases. There are 16 residues in the CDR3. Per germline, CDR1 MNHEY and CDR2 SVGAGI. CDR3 sequence: CASSYSSDPRVNEQFF. The CDR3 DNA is TGTGCCAGCAGTTACTCCTCGGACCCAAGGGTCAATGAGCAGTTCTTC.

About this clone itself: Other DNA sequences within the sample encode an identical CDR3. The rearrangement links TRBV7-2 to TRBJ2-1; D is uncertain. The CDR3 loop spans 14 amino acids. From germline, CDR1 is SGHTA and CDR2 FQGNSA. Deletions cut 1 base from V and 4 bases from J, with 8 bases between. This chain's CDR3 is CASSLGLVYNEQFF. CDR3 bases: TGTGCCAGCAGCTTAGGGCTAGTTTACAATGAGCAGTTCTTC.

This clone was recorded only once. The J gene is TRBJ1-1, the V gene TRBV5-1; D possibly corresponds to TRBD1 (6 bases). The CDR3 extends over 15 amino acids. The V gene lost 1 base and the J gene lost 0 bases, with 10 bases spanning the gap. CDR1 is SGHRS and CDR2 is YFSETQ in the germline V gene. The CDR3 loop reads CASSLSGGLNTEAFF. The CDR3 DNA follows: TGCGCCAGCAGCTTGAGCGGGGGCCTGAACACTGAAGCTTTCTTT.

The chain is built from TRBV11-2 and TRBJ2-3, with 7 bases that match TRBD2. The CDR3 is 16 amino acids. The junction had 10 bases not matched to a gene; V was cut back by 5 bases and J by 2 bases. In germline, CDR1 is SGHAT, CDR2 FQNNGV. CDR3: CASSTIRGVFTDTQYF. CDR3 coding DNA: TGTGCCAGCAGCACCATACGGGGGGTCTTCACAGATACGCAGTATTTT.

This chain links TRBV18 with TRBJ1-1, with D possibly matching TRBD1 (5 bases). The CDR3 contains 12 residues. CDR1 is KGHSH, CDR2 LQKENI, per germline. The V end was cut by 0 bases, the J end by 7 bases, with 6 bases between. CDR3 in DNA: TGTGCCAGCTCACCACCTGGGGGTGAAGCTTTCTTT. Its protein product is CASSPPGGEAFF.

This clone was seen once. The chain combines TRBV28 with TRBJ2-7, with 7 bases matching TRBD2. The CDR3 consists of 16 residues. Germline CDR1 and CDR2: MDHEN and SYDVKM. V lost 2 bases, J lost 3 bases, and 10 bases stayed unmatched. The CDR3 nucleotides are TGTGCCAGCAGTTTAAGTTTTGGACTAGAAATCTACGAGCAGTACTTC. Its translation: CASSLSFGLEIYEQYF.

A single count supports this clone. DNA for the CDR3: TGTGCCAGCAGCCTCCTTTTCTCGCCCGGGCGGGCCCACTACGAGCAGTACTTC. Its protein product is CASSLLFSPGRAHYEQYF. The chain combines TRBV7-2 with TRBJ2-5; tentatively, D is TRBD2 (5 bases). The J call is doubtful: the DNA matches TRBJ2-7 better. Germline V gene sequence: CDR1 SGHTA, CDR2 FQGNSA. The CDR3 runs to 18 residues.

This CDR3 reads CSVRSQYEQYF. CDR3 sequence (DNA): TGCAGTGTGAGATCTCAATACGAGCAGTACTTC. The genes are TRBV20-1 and TRBJ2-7, with D unclear. This CDR3 contains 11 residues. The V end lost 7 bases, the J end lost 4 bases, and 11 bases lay between the germline ends. Germline-derived CDR1 and CDR2 are DFQATT and SNEGSKA (reference sequence).

V and J are TRBV5-6 and TRBJ1-4; no clear D gene. The V end lost 0 bases, the J end lost 4 bases, and 7 bases lay between the germline ends. CDR1 and CDR2 from the germline V gene are SGHDT and YYEEEE. The CDR3 covers 14 residues. The DNA of the CDR3 is TGTGCCAGCAGCTTGGCTACCCGTAATGAAAAACTGTTTTTT. The encoded protein is CASSLATRNEKLFF.

The chain carries TRBV10-1 and TRBJ2-1; weak D call: TRBD1 (5 bases). Germline loops: CDR1 WNHNN, CDR2 SYGVQD (reference sequence). CDR3 length equals 13 residues. V was pared by 2 bases and J by 5 bases, with 7 bases between. Here the CDR3 DNA reads TGCGCCAGCAGTGAGACAGGCAACAATGAGCAGTTCTTC. Translated, it gives CASSETGNNEQFF.

This sequence joins TRBV6-1 and TRBJ2-7; D tentatively fits TRBD1 or TRBD2 (5 bases each). V dropped 10 bases and J dropped 0 bases, with 19 bases sitting between them. There are 15 residues in the CDR3. From germline, CDR1 is MNHNS and CDR2 SASEGT. CDR3 coding DNA: TGTGCCACCGGGGACGGACCGTCATACTCCTACGAGCAGTACTTC. Protein product: CATGDGPSYSYEQYF.

V gene TRBV28 combines with J gene TRBJ2-7; D is uncertain. The CDR3 is 15 amino acids. The germline CDR1 and CDR2 sequences are MDHEN and SYDVKM. V was shortened by 7 bases and J by 4 bases, with 20 bases between the two germline ends. Here the CDR3 reads CASTTTTTAPYEQYF. The CDR3 nucleotides read TGTGCCAGCACCACAACGACGACGGCACCATACGAGCAGTACTTC.

This clone was seen once. V and J are TRBV29-1 and TRBJ1-2, with D possibly matching TRBD1 (5 bases). Germline V lookup: CDR1 SQVTM, CDR2 ANQGSEA. The length of the CDR3 is 13 residues. V lost 4 bases to trimming and J lost 6 bases, with 15 bases between them. CDR3 region: CSVVLGEGHGYTF. CDR3 nucleotides: TGCAGCGTTGTCTTAGGGGAAGGCCATGGCTACACCTTC.

The chain combines TRBV4-2 with TRBJ1-4, with D perhaps matching TRBD1 (6 bases). CDR3 length equals 16 residues. Germline loops: CDR1 LGHNA, CDR2 YNFKEQ. Deletions cut 0 bases from V and 8 bases from J, with 16 bases between. The CDR3, as DNA: TGTGCCAGCAGCCAAGATCGAGGGCCAGGGGAGGAAAAACTGTTTTTT. Protein product: CASSQDRGPGEEKLFF.

The chain couples TRBV10-3 to TRBJ2-5, with TRBD1 matching over 8 bases. Trimming cost V 8 bases and J 4 bases; bases outside gene matches: 3. The CDR3 length is 12 residues. Germline V gives CDR1 ENHRY, CDR2 SYGVKD. CDR3 protein: CAIGDRGETQYF. The DNA for the CDR3 is TGTGCCATCGGAGACAGGGGAGAGACCCAGTACTTC.

The chain combines TRBV7-9 with TRBJ1-5; 9 bases align to TRBD1. The CDR3 totals 12 residues. The J segment lost 13 bases and the V segment lost 5 bases, leaving 6 bases of the junction unmatched. Germline V gives CDR1 SEHNR, CDR2 FQNEAQ (reference sequence). CDR3 nucleotides: TGTGCCAGCAGCACCGGGACAGGGAGTCAGCATTTT. This translates into CASSTGTGSQHF.

V gene TRBV4-1 combines with J gene TRBJ1-3, with 9 bases identical to TRBD1. The CDR3 is made up of 15 amino acids. Germline CDR1 and CDR2: MGHRA and YSYEKL. The V gene end was trimmed by 4 bases and the J gene end by 6 bases; junction bases not matched to a gene: 7. DNA for the CDR3: TGCGCCAGCAGCCCGGGGACAGGGAGTATAAACACCATATATTTT. Its translation: CASSPGTGSINTIYF.

The rearrangement links TRBV2 to TRBJ2-2, with 10 nucleotides matching TRBD2. The V gene's germline CDR1 is SNHLY and CDR2 FYNNEI. The CDR3 runs to 15 residues. Trimming cost V 3 bases and J 7 bases; bases outside gene matches: 5. The CDR3 loop reads CASSDRLAGVGELFF. Here the CDR3 DNA reads TGTGCCAGCAGTGATAGACTAGCGGGCGTCGGGGAGCTGTTTTTT.

The chain has TRBV28 and TRBJ1-3; no clear D. This CDR3 is built from 14 residues. From germline, CDR1 is MDHEN and CDR2 SYDVKM. The V and J ends lost 6 bases and 2 bases respectively, with 11 bases between them. The DNA for the CDR3 is TGTGCCAGCAGGTCTTTGGGAGCTGGAAACACCATATATTTT. Its protein is CASRSLGAGNTIYF. Using reference TRBV28 and TRBJ1-3 for the parts outside the CDR3, the full variable domain is DVKVTQSSRYLVKRTGEKVFLECVQDMDHENMFWYRQDPGLGLRLIYFSYDVKMKEKGDIPEGYSVSREKKERFSLILESASTNQTSMYLCASRSLGAGNTIYFGEGSWLTVV.